The clone carrying this TCR beta chain has a single count. Its antigen is undetermined. Germline values: CDR1 MNHEY, CDR2 SMNVEV (reference sequence). V gave up 5 bases and J gave up 1 base, with 11 bases separating them. CDR3 size: 14 residues. The data were obtained in a study of T cell responses to AZD1222 COVID-19 vaccine. Study findings and constraints: Donor demographics were predominantly white British with a female majority; clonal diversity may be underestimated. CD4 TCRs linked to vaccination spanned spike, dominating at 160-218 and 743-854.

Produced via immunoSEQ multiplex PCR; TCRdb's table is partial and in-frame only. The sample contains roughly 110,000 clones, over 80% of which appear only once. Material: peripheral blood, obtained 28 days after the second AZD1222 dose. This clonotype originated in an adult who received the AZD1222 COVID-19 vaccine. The chain links TRBV27 to TRBJ1-2; a weak D match, TRBD1 (5 bases). The CDR3 nucleotides read TGTGCCAGCAGTCCCAGGGACCGTAACTATGGCTACACCTTC. It encodes CASSPRDRNYGYTF.